This T cell receptor beta chain was sequenced during a study of T cells in localized non-small cell lung cancer. Remarks on this clone: What it recognizes is unknown.

From germline, CDR1 is SGHRS and CDR2 YFSETQ. V lost 2 bases and J lost 4; bases outside the gene matches: 6. This CDR3 is built from 15 residues. Repertoires were generated with immunoSEQ multiplex PCR, while TCRdb's copy carries only in-frame clones and drops some. Among tens of thousands of clones, about 88% were seen once, and the ten largest hold 1% to 1.5%. Study-level findings and limits: The highest T cell clonality was in uninvolved adjacent lung, above tumor.

The sequence derives from an older female donor with stage I lung adenocarcinoma. This sequence joins TRBV5-1 and TRBJ2-1; TRBD2 matches at 7 bases. The sequencing here drew on peripheral blood, taken before any cancer treatment. This chain's CDR3 is CASSLGAGRYNEQFF. DNA for the CDR3: TGCGCCAGCAGCTTAGGAGCGGGACGGTACAATGAGCAGTTCTTC.